These 28 T cell receptor beta chains share one sample of origin, sequenced in a study of OX40 agonist ivuxolimab in advanced cancers. Profiling relied on immunoSEQ multiplex PCR, and the TCRdb table lists in-frame clones only, not all of them. This repertoire shows roughly 70,000 clones, about 87% found once; its top ten account for 0.67%. The input for sequencing was CD4+ or CD8+ T cells sorted from blood, taken in a trial of the OX40 agonist ivuxolimab. These receptors were obtained from an adult with an advanced solid tumor such as melanoma, head and neck, liver or kidney cancer.

Only a few counts were recorded for this clone. This chain's CDR3 is CASSLGQGNGYTF. CDR3 nucleotide sequence: TGTGCCAGCAGCTTGGGACAGGGCAACGGCTACACCTTC. The chain recombines TRBV7-9 with TRBJ1-2, with TRBD1 matching 9 bases. The germline CDR1 and CDR2 sequences are SEHNR and FQNEAQ (reference sequence). Trimming at V came to 3 bases and at J to 8 bases, leaving 4 bases not matched to a gene. The CDR3 consists of 13 residues.

J is TRBJ1-3 and V is TRBV7-9; no clear D. The CDR3 loop spans 14 amino acids. CDR1 SEHNR and CDR2 FQNEAQ come from the germline V gene (reference sequence). V dropped 3 bases and J dropped 7 bases, with 13 bases sitting between them. The CDR3 nucleotides read TGTGCCAGCAGCTTCTCCACCCCGGGGAACACCATATATTTT. Amino acids: CASSFSTPGNTIYF.

The rearrangement joins TRBV7-8 to TRBJ1-5; D is ambiguous. The CDR3 has 13 residues. The V end was cut by 1 base, the J end by 6 bases, with 7 bases between. Germline V gives CDR1 SGHVS, CDR2 FQNEAQ. CDR3 DNA: TGTGCCAGCAGCTTAGATAGGGCTCAGCCCCAGCATTTT. This translates into CASSLDRAQPQHF.

The rearrangement links TRBV5-1 to TRBJ2-1; 15 bases align to TRBD2. The CDR3 length is 19 residues. Trimming at V came to 2 bases and at J to 3 bases, leaving 9 bases not matched to a gene. From germline, CDR1 is SGHRS and CDR2 YFSETQ. For the CDR3, the DNA is TGCGCCAGCAGCTTCGGGGATGGACTAGCGGGAGGGATCTACAATGAGCAGTTCTTC. This translates into CASSFGDGLAGGIYNEQFF.

Turning to this clone: This specimen includes other DNA sequences encoding the same CDR3. V and J are TRBV5-5 and TRBJ1-4; D gene ambiguous. Germline V lookup: CDR1 SGHKS, CDR2 YYEKEE (reference sequence). Trimming pared 2 bases from V and 0 bases from J, leaving 11 bases between. This CDR3 has 16 residues. This CDR3 is CASSFRTDATNEKLFF. The CDR3 nucleotides read TGTGCCAGCAGCTTTAGGACGGATGCAACTAATGAAAAACTGTTTTTT.

The chain uses TRBV21-1 and TRBJ1-1. TRBV21-1 is annotated as a pseudogene. There are 15 residues in the CDR3. CDR3 amino acids: CASSKERELATEAFF. The CDR3 coding sequence is TGTGCCAGCAGCAAAGAGCGGGAGCTGGCCACTGAAGCTTTCTTT.

The V gene is TRBV19, the J gene TRBJ2-1, with TRBD2 identical over 10 bases. Germline CDR1 and CDR2: LNHDA and SQIVND (reference sequence). CDR3 length: 15 amino acids. With 5 bases clipped from V and 4 bases from J, the junction kept 5 bases outside the gene matches. This chain's CDR3 is CASSPGLASYNEQFF. In nucleotides, the CDR3 is TGTGCCAGTAGTCCGGGACTAGCGAGTTACAATGAGCAGTTCTTC.

The rearrangement links TRBV19 to TRBJ2-1; 10 positions match TRBD1. In germline, CDR1 is LNHDA, CDR2 SQIVND (reference sequence). Trimming cost V 9 bases and J 1 base; bases outside gene matches: 6. The CDR3 has 15 residues. The CDR3 nucleotides are TGTGCCAGCGGAAAGGGACAGGGGTCCTACAATGAGCAGTTCTTC. Translating gives CASGKGQGSYNEQFF. Variable domain in full (rest from reference TRBV19 and TRBJ2-1): DGGITQSPKYLFRKEGQNVTLSCEQNLNHDAMYWYRQDPGQGLRLIYYSQIVNDFQKGDIAEGYSVSREKKESFPLTVTSAQKNPTAFYLCASGKGQGSYNEQFFGPGTRLTVL.

This clone has just one count. The J gene is TRBJ2-3, the V gene TRBV2; no reliable D call. Trimming cost V 7 bases and J 1 base, with 15 bases left between them. Germline values: CDR1 SNHLY, CDR2 FYNNEI. The CDR3 covers 15 residues. Written as DNA, the CDR3 is TGTGCCAGCACCGAGGACCCCTTTGGCACAGATACGCAGTATTTT. As protein: CASTEDPFGTDTQYF.

The chain recombines TRBV5-6 with TRBJ1-2; D possibly corresponds to TRBD1 (5 bases). This CDR3 has 12 amino acids. V gave up 5 bases and J gave up 7 bases, with 12 bases separating them. Germline values: CDR1 SGHDT, CDR2 YYEEEE. The CDR3 region has the DNA TGTGCCAGCAGTTCGGGGGTAGGTGGCTACACCTTC. As protein: CASSSGVGGYTF.

The chain links TRBV2 to TRBJ1-6; perhaps TRBD1 as D (5 bases). V lost 6 bases and J lost 13, with 13 bases in between. CDR1 is SNHLY, CDR2 FYNNEI, per germline. The CDR3 contains 12 residues. CDR3 bases: TGTGCCAGCAGAGTGGGGGAATCTCCCCTCCACTTT. Protein product: CASRVGESPLHF.

The V call is TRBV7-2, the J call TRBJ1-1; TRBD1 might be the D (6 bases). The CDR3 length is 14 residues. V was clipped by 1 base and J by 7 bases, with 13 bases between them. Germline V gene data show CDR1 as SGHTA and CDR2 as FQGNSA. This chain's CDR3 is CASSLGTVTFEAFF. In DNA form, the CDR3 reads TGTGCCAGCAGCTTAGGGACAGTCACTTTTGAAGCTTTCTTT.

The V gene is TRBV6-1, the J gene TRBJ2-7, with 10 bases lining up with TRBD2. V shed 3 bases and J 6 bases; nucleotides not matched to a gene: 5. CDR1 is MNHNS and CDR2 is SASEGT in the germline V gene. CDR3 length: 14 residues. CDR3: CASSDLAGAREQYF. The CDR3 DNA reads TGTGCCAGCAGTGACCTAGCGGGAGCCCGCGAGCAGTACTTC.

This clone occurred once. The V call is TRBV6-1, the J call TRBJ1-1; 8 positions match TRBD1. Germline V gene lookup returns CDR1 MNHNS and CDR2 SASEGT. The CDR3 covers 14 residues. V was pared by 7 bases and J by 5 bases, with 9 bases of the junction left unmatched. CDR3 nucleotide sequence: TGTGCCAGCACCTGGACAGGGTCTGGGACTGAAGCTTTCTTT. Translation gives CASTWTGSGTEAFF.

The chain has TRBV10-2 and TRBJ1-1; 8 bases match TRBD1. Germline CDR1 reads WSHSY; CDR2 reads SAAADI. Unmatched junction bases numbered 0, after V lost 6 bases and J lost 0 bases. This CDR3 has 13 amino acids. The CDR3 reads CASRDRVNTEAFF. In DNA form, the CDR3 reads TGCGCCAGCAGGGACAGGGTGAACACTGAAGCTTTCTTT.

The chain uses TRBV28 and TRBJ2-1; TRBD2 matches at 8 bases. Germline V CDR1 and CDR2: MDHEN, SYDVKM. This CDR3 region has 16 residues. V dropped 5 bases and J dropped 6; count of bases not matched to a gene: 12. For the CDR3, the DNA is TGTGCCAGCAGTCCTCTCGGGAGGGCCTCGGGCAATGAGCAGTTCTTC. Translated, it gives CASSPLGRASGNEQFF.

The V and J genes are TRBV10-3 and TRBJ2-1; 9 nucleotides match TRBD1. Germline V CDR1 and CDR2: ENHRY, SYGVKD. V shed 10 bases and J 2 bases; nucleotides not matched to a gene: 6. This CDR3 has 14 amino acids. CDR3 in DNA: TGTGCCACCTACCGGGACAGGGCCTACAATGAGCAGTTCTTC. Its protein product is CATYRDRAYNEQFF.

This sequence joins TRBV5-8 and TRBJ2-7; 10 bases align to TRBD2. CDR3 length equals 16 residues. CDR1 is SGHTS and CDR2 is YDEGEE in the germline V gene. V was clipped by 0 bases and J by 1 base; unmatched bases: 4. The CDR3 sequence: CASSLDLAGGSYEQYF. CDR3 DNA sequence: TGTGCCAGCAGCTTGGATTTAGCGGGAGGATCCTACGAGCAGTACTTC.

V gene TRBV15 combines with J gene TRBJ2-3; 10 nucleotides line up with TRBD1. V dropped 2 bases and J dropped 4; count of bases not matched to a gene: 6. The germline CDR1 and CDR2 sequences are LNHNV and YYDKDF (reference sequence). The length of the CDR3 is 16 residues. CDR3 sequence reads: CATSRNAGTGADTQYF. The DNA for the CDR3 is TGTGCCACCAGCAGAAATGCCGGGACAGGGGCAGATACGCAGTATTTT.

V and J are TRBV6-5 and TRBJ2-1, with TRBD1 identical over 9 bases. This CDR3 has 15 residues. From germline, CDR1 is MNHEY and CDR2 SVGAGI. The V segment lost 3 bases and the J segment 3 bases; nucleotides outside the gene matches: 3. The CDR3 is CASSYGTGYYNEQFF. CDR3 in DNA: TGTGCCAGCAGTTATGGGACAGGGTACTACAATGAGCAGTTCTTC.

V usage is TRBV2 and J usage is TRBJ2-3; D is ambiguous. Trimming stripped 6 bases from V and 5 bases from J, with 12 bases between. The CDR3 sequence is 13 residues long. The germline gives CDR1 SNHLY, CDR2 FYNNEI. As DNA, the CDR3 is TGTGCCAGCAGGTGGGCGCTAGAAGATACGCAGTATTTT. Its protein is CASRWALEDTQYF.

J is TRBJ2-1 and V is TRBV7-9, with a weak D call TRBD2 (6 bases). This CDR3 is built from 11 residues. Germline CDR1 and CDR2: SEHNR and FQNEAQ (reference sequence). V was shortened by 3 bases and J by 14 bases, with 11 bases between the two germline ends. The CDR3 DNA sequence: TGTGCCAGCAGCTTGGGGACTGGAGAGTTCTTC. Encoded protein: CASSLGTGEFF. Supplemented by reference TRBV7-9 and TRBJ2-1, the full variable domain reads DTGVSQNPRHKITKRGQNVTFRCDPISEHNRLYWYRQTLGQGPEFLTYFQNEAQLEKSRLLSDRFSAERPKGSFSTLEIQRTEQGDSAMYLCASSLGTGEFFGPGTRLTVL.

V is TRBV6-5 and J is TRBJ1-1; 8 bases map to TRBD1. Germline loops: CDR1 MNHEY, CDR2 SVGAGI. Unmatched junction bases numbered 7, after V lost 5 bases and J lost 5 bases. The CDR3 totals 14 residues. CDR3 DNA: TGTGCCAGCAGTAAACCAGACAGGGGTACTGAAGCTTTCTTT. It yields the protein CASSKPDRGTEAFF.

The chain carries TRBV5-5 and TRBJ1-1; D possibly corresponds to TRBD1 (6 bases). The V end was cut by 4 bases, the J end by 0 bases, with 13 bases between. The CDR3 is 15 residues long. Germline CDR1 is SGHKS and CDR2 is YYEKEE (reference sequence). The CDR3 is CASSRPGAMNTEAFF. CDR3 bases: TGTGCCAGCAGCCGACCGGGGGCTATGAACACTGAAGCTTTCTTT.

The chain is built from TRBV2 and TRBJ1-1; no clear D gene. CDR1 and CDR2 from the germline V gene are SNHLY and FYNNEI. Trimming took 5 bases from V and 0 from J, leaving 7 bases between them. CDR3 length equals 13 residues. The CDR3 here is CASSTQMNTEAFF. The CDR3 DNA is TGTGCCAGCAGTACCCAGATGAACACTGAAGCTTTCTTT.

This sequence joins TRBV5-1 and TRBJ2-7; D gene ambiguous. Trimming stripped 10 bases from V and 2 bases from J, with 19 bases between. CDR3 length equals 14 residues. From germline, CDR1 is SGHRS and CDR2 YFSETQ. The CDR3 loop is CASQLYPETYEQYF. For the CDR3, the DNA is TGCGCCTCCCAGCTTTACCCAGAGACCTACGAGCAGTACTTC. Combining the CDR3 with reference TRBV5-1 and TRBJ2-7 gives the whole variable domain KAGVTQTPRYLIKTRGQQVTLSCSPISGHRSVSWYQQTPGQGLQFLFEYFSETQRNKGNFPGRFSGRQFSNSRSEMNVSTLELGDSALYLCASQLYPETYEQYFGPGTRLTVT.

This clone was found once. The chain joins TRBV18 to TRBJ1-1, with 7 bases that match TRBD1. The CDR3 contains 14 residues. Germline CDR1 reads KGHSH; CDR2 reads LQKENI. The trim removed 2 bases at V and 6 bases at J, leaving 6 bases unmatched. The CDR3 nucleotides are TGTGCCAGCTCACCATGGGACAGCAAGGCTGAAGCTTTCTTT. Residues: CASSPWDSKAEAFF.

The chain is built from TRBV5-1 and TRBJ1-6, with D uncertain. Trimming removed 5 bases at V and 1 base at J, with 4 bases between. CDR3 size: 13 residues. CDR1 and CDR2 from the germline V gene are SGHRS and YFSETQ. The CDR3 loop reads CASSLSYNSPLHF. CDR3 in DNA: TGCGCCAGCAGTTTGTCCTATAATTCACCCCTCCACTTT. The whole variable domain, filled in from reference TRBV5-1 and TRBJ1-6, reads KAGVTQTPRYLIKTRGQQVTLSCSPISGHRSVSWYQQTPGQGLQFLFEYFSETQRNKGNFPGRFSGRQFSNSRSEMNVSTLELGDSALYLCASSLSYNSPLHFGNGTRLTVT.